A single sample is the source of the 22 T cell receptor beta chains below, sequenced in a study of cytomegalovirus exposure and HLA in healthy donors. Sequenced by immunoSEQ multiplex PCR; TCRdb stores in-frame clones only, minus some. The sample contains about 98,000 clones, approximately 90% of which appear only once. The sample consisted of PBMCs. Receptor source: a woman under 40 in good health and CMV-seronegative.

In its sample, this clone was seen once. This chain links TRBV2 with TRBJ1-1, with D perhaps TRBD1 (6 bases). This CDR3 is 14 amino acids long. Trimming removed 2 bases from V and 6 bases from J, with 13 bases in between. Germline V gives CDR1 SNHLY, CDR2 FYNNEI. CDR3 amino acids: CASSEQGPTPEAFF. In DNA, the CDR3 is TGTGCCAGCAGTGAACAGGGGCCCACGCCTGAAGCTTTCTTT. Based on the CDR3 plus reference TRBV2 and TRBJ1-1, the full variable domain is EPEVTQTPSHQVTQMGQEVILRCVPISNHLYFYWYRQILGQKVEFLVSFYNNEISEKSEIFDDQFSVERPDGSNFTLKIRSTKLEDSAMYFCASSEQGPTPEAFFGQGTRLTVV.

The chain uses TRBV5-1 and TRBJ1-1, with TRBD1 matching 10 bases. J gave up 2 bases and V 5 bases, and 6 bases lay outside the gene matches. This CDR3 contains 15 residues. Germline V gene sequence: CDR1 SGHRS, CDR2 YFSETQ. The CDR3, as DNA: TGCGCCAGCAGAGGACAGGGGGAGTTTAACACTGAAGCTTTCTTT. Amino acid sequence: CASRGQGEFNTEAFF.

The V call is TRBV5-6, the J call TRBJ2-1; no reliable D call. CDR3 length equals 13 residues. Germline V gives CDR1 SGHDT, CDR2 YYEEEE. Trimming cost V 0 bases and J 7 bases, with 8 bases left between them. The CDR3 nucleotides are TGTGCCAGCAGCTTGGGGCTAGTTAATGAGCAGTTCTTC. Its translation: CASSLGLVNEQFF.

This clone was recorded only once. The chain uses TRBV28 and TRBJ1-5; 9 positions match TRBD1. From germline, CDR1 is MDHEN and CDR2 SYDVKM. V was clipped by 6 bases and J by 1 base; unmatched bases: 4. The CDR3 has 15 amino acids. The CDR3 here is CASRKTGGSNQPQHF. The DNA for the CDR3 is TGTGCCAGCAGAAAAACAGGGGGCAGCAATCAGCCCCAGCATTTT.

The rearrangement joins TRBV7-3 to TRBJ1-1; 11 bases are a match to TRBD1. CDR1 is SGHTA, CDR2 FQGTGA, per germline. The CDR3 has 18 residues. Trimming cost V 2 bases and J 0 bases; bases outside gene matches: 8. This chain's CDR3 is CASSLRGQGVTLNTEAFF. The CDR3 nucleotides read TGTGCCAGCAGCTTACGGGGACAGGGGGTAACTTTGAACACTGAAGCTTTCTTT. The variable domain in full, with the rest retrieved from reference TRBV7-3 and TRBJ1-1, is GAGVSQTPSNKVTEKGKYVELRCDPISGHTALYWYRQSLGQGPEFLIYFQGTGAADDSGLPNDRFFAVRPEGSVSTLKIQRTERGDSAVYLCASSLRGQGVTLNTEAFFGQGTRLTVV.

The rearrangement joins TRBV12-5 to TRBJ1-2; tentative D call: TRBD1 (6 bases). This CDR3 comprises 16 residues. The germline CDR1 and CDR2 sequences are LGHNT and FRNRAP. V lost 0 bases and J 0 bases, leaving 11 bases between the germline ends. CDR3 in amino acids: CASGLVPGQANYGYTF. CDR3 DNA sequence: TGTGCTAGTGGTTTGGTACCGGGACAAGCTAACTATGGCTACACCTTC.

The chain recombines TRBV2 with TRBJ2-7, with TRBD1 as a possible D gene (7 bases). Trimming cost V 3 bases and J 4 bases, with 13 bases left between them. Germline loops: CDR1 SNHLY, CDR2 FYNNEI. This CDR3 comprises 14 residues. CDR3 sequence reads: CASSDGGQRYEQYF. CDR3 nucleotides: TGTGCCAGCAGTGACGGGGGACAGCGGTACGAGCAGTACTTC.

This clone was counted once. This sequence joins TRBV4-1 and TRBJ1-2; D unresolved. V was pared by 1 base and J by 8 bases, with 17 bases between. This CDR3 has 15 residues. CDR1 and CDR2 (germline): MGHRA, YSYEKL. This CDR3 reads CASSQVEVLSRGYTF. The DNA for the CDR3 is TGCGCCAGCAGCCAAGTGGAAGTTCTCTCTAGGGGCTACACCTTC.

The chain combines TRBV23-1 with TRBJ2-3; 12 bases fit TRBD2. TRBV23-1 is an open reading frame, and its role is uncertain. The CDR3 consists of 19 residues. V lost 0 bases and J lost 1; bases outside the gene matches: 8. Written as DNA, the CDR3 is TGCGCCAGCAGTCAATCGAGCCTAGCGGGAGGGCCCCGCACAGATACGCAGTATTTT. Amino acids: CASSQSSLAGGPRTDTQYF.

J is TRBJ2-3 and V is TRBV28; TRBD1 agrees at 7 bases. V lost 4 bases and J lost 2; bases outside the gene matches: 3. Germline V lookup: CDR1 MDHEN, CDR2 SYDVKM. The CDR3 extends over 14 amino acids. The CDR3 reads CASSYDRATDTQYF. In DNA form, the CDR3 reads TGTGCCAGCAGTTATGACAGGGCCACAGATACGCAGTATTTT.

The chain uses TRBV19 and TRBJ1-4, with 10 bases that match TRBD1. With V trimmed by 5 bases and J by 8 bases, 8 bases remained unmatched. Germline V CDR1 and CDR2: LNHDA, SQIVND (reference sequence). The CDR3 length is 15 residues. CDR3 residues: CASSWLGTGAEKLFF. The CDR3 DNA follows: TGTGCCAGTAGTTGGCTCGGGACAGGGGCGGAAAAACTGTTTTTT.

The chain recombines TRBV11-1 with TRBJ2-2; 7 bases fit TRBD2. Per the germline V gene, CDR1 is SGHAT and CDR2 is FQDESV (reference sequence). This CDR3 spans 16 amino acids. The ends lost 4 bases at V and 0 bases at J; junction bases unmatched: 5. The CDR3 is CASSSVGGANTGELFF. Written as DNA, the CDR3 is TGTGCCAGCAGCTCCGTTGGGGGGGCGAACACCGGGGAGCTGTTTTTT.

The chain joins TRBV7-2 to TRBJ2-3; tentatively, D is TRBD2 (6 bases). This CDR3 has 14 amino acids. Trimming shortened V by 5 bases and J by 7 bases, and 16 bases separated the two germline ends. CDR1 SGHTA and CDR2 FQGNSA come from the germline V gene. The CDR3 is CASSLTSPAYTQYF. In DNA form, the CDR3 reads TGTGCCAGCAGCCTTACTAGCCCTGCCTATACGCAGTATTTT.

V gene TRBV7-9 combines with J gene TRBJ2-1, with a possible D match to TRBD2 (6 bases). V shed 4 bases and J shed 6 bases, with 13 bases lying between them. The CDR3 is 14 residues long. Germline lookup yields CDR1 SEHNR and CDR2 FQNEAQ (reference sequence). The CDR3 protein is CASSYTGTLNEQFF. DNA of the CDR3: TGTGCCAGCAGCTACACCGGGACTCTCAATGAGCAGTTCTTC.

V is TRBV5-1 and J is TRBJ1-4, with D possibly being TRBD1 (6 bases). CDR3 length: 13 residues. V was shortened by 4 bases and J by 2 bases, with 6 bases between the two germline ends. The V gene's germline CDR1 is SGHRS and CDR2 YFSETQ. Here the CDR3 DNA reads TGCGCCAGCAGCCAGGGGACTAATGAAAAACTGTTTTTT. It translates to CASSQGTNEKLFF.

This chain joins TRBV12-5 and TRBJ2-4; no clear D. V was cut by 1 base and J by 8 bases, with 12 bases left in between. Germline V CDR1 and CDR2: LGHNT, FRNRAP. The CDR3 is 14 residues long. The CDR3 coding sequence is TGTGCTAGTGGTTTGGCCCGCGGAATGGACATTCAGTACTTC. The encoded protein is CASGLARGMDIQYF.

Only one count was recorded for this clone. The CDR3 nucleotides read TGCGCCAGCAGCCAAGATTCCGGGATCAATCAGCCCCAGCATTTT. Translated, it gives CASSQDSGINQPQHF. This chain links TRBV4-3 with TRBJ1-5; D gene ambiguous. V shed 0 bases and J shed 3 bases, with 9 bases lying between them. Looked up from germline, CDR1 is LGHNA and CDR2 is YSLEER. The CDR3 is made up of 15 amino acids.

V is TRBV10-3 and J is TRBJ2-2; tentative D call: TRBD2 (5 bases). Germline V gene sequence: CDR1 ENHRY, CDR2 SYGVKD. This CDR3 comprises 13 residues. V lost 10 bases to trimming and J lost 5 bases, with 14 bases between them. CDR3 sequence: CASRTAPTGELFF. The CDR3 DNA is TGTGCCAGCCGGACTGCCCCAACCGGGGAGCTGTTTTTT.

The genes are TRBV30 and TRBJ1-2; 8 bases are shared with TRBD1. V was clipped by 3 bases and J by 8 bases; unmatched bases: 2. The CDR3 runs 11 residues. Germline V gene data show CDR1 as GTSNPN and CDR2 as SVGIG (reference sequence). The CDR3 DNA reads as TGTGCCTGGAGGGACAGGGACGGCTACACCTTC. This translates into CAWRDRDGYTF.

The gene calls are TRBV29-1 and TRBJ2-2; 8 bases line up with TRBD2. The germline CDR1 and CDR2 sequences are SQVTM and ANQGSEA. The V gene end was trimmed by 4 bases and the J gene end by 2 bases; junction bases not matched to a gene: 6. The CDR3 covers 15 residues. DNA of the CDR3: TGCAGCGTTGCCCGGGGGGGGACCAACACCGGGGAGCTGTTTTTT. This sequence encodes CSVARGGTNTGELFF.

This clone was seen just once. The V call is TRBV15, the J call TRBJ2-7; perhaps TRBD2 as D (7 bases). Germline-derived CDR1 and CDR2 are LNHNV and YYDKDF (reference sequence). V lost 0 bases and J lost 4, with 16 bases in between. This CDR3 is 16 amino acids long. CDR3 protein: CATSRDQAGASYEQYF. CDR3 DNA sequence: TGTGCCACCAGCAGAGATCAGGCGGGGGCCTCATACGAGCAGTACTTC.

Here the CDR3 reads CASSEQGLNQPQHF. In DNA form, the CDR3 reads TGTGCCAGCAGTGAACAGGGTTTAAATCAGCCCCAGCATTTT. The chain employs TRBV6-1 and TRBJ1-5, with D possibly matching TRBD1 (5 bases). The germline CDR1 and CDR2 sequences are MNHNS and SASEGT. V lost 2 bases and J lost 4, with 9 bases in between. CDR3 length: 14 residues.